This TCR beta chain appears in the sequencing data of a study of Ad26.COV2.S vaccination and SARS-CoV-2 variants. The wider study: The donor belonged to the COV1001 Ad26.COV2.S trial arm. Study-level results: Total T cell responses, in the TCR breadth and depth analyses, may have been underestimated. Recipients of vaccine and of placebo showed similar breadth of their non-spike TCR repertoires. It was vaccine recipients, not placebo recipients, who had the higher spike-specific TCR breadth.

In its sample, this clone was seen once. What it recognizes is unknown. Germline CDR1 and CDR2: SGHDN and FVKESK. V dropped 2 bases and J dropped 5 bases, with 10 bases sitting between them. The CDR3 is made up of 13 amino acids. Documented treatment: roughly 19 received Ad26.COV2.S at low or high dose, single or two shots; a few received placebo; per-sample allocation not given. Sampling was performed 63 days after the first vaccine or placebo injection. Method: immunoSEQ multiplex PCR; TCRdb's copy keeps in-frame clones and lacks some. In the table there are over 400,000 clones, over 80% of which are singletons.

Sequenced here: peripheral blood, sampled in a trial of Ad26.COV2.S vaccine versus placebo. V and J are TRBV14 and TRBJ2-7; D not certain. The receptor was derived from a person between 18 and 60 years old who received the Ad26.COV2.S COVID-19 vaccine or a placebo. This CDR3 is CASSQLKHDEQYF. CDR3 coding DNA: TGTGCCAGCAGCCAACTTAAACATGACGAGCAGTACTTC.